This is a list of T cell receptor beta chains from one sample in a study of blood T cell repertoires in COVID-19. TCRdb's table, derived via immunoSEQ multiplex PCR, lists solely in-frame clones and lacks some. The table has nearly 250,000 clones, roughly 88% seen once. The sample comprised peripheral blood. The receptors come from a woman of 80 years or more with COVID-19, enrolled during active disease. The CDR3 runs from the conserved cysteine through the conserved F or W. D genes are given only for firm matches. Clone size is shown for a subset of rows, as once, few, many or a class of expanded clone.

j_call,d_call,cdr3_length,clone_size,v_call,cdr3_aa,cdr3_nt
TRBJ1-5,.,14,.,TRBV30,CAWSLPLGGQPQHF,TGTGCCTGGAGTCTCCCCCTCGGGGGGCAGCCCCAGCATTTT
TRBJ2-7,TRBD1,15,once,TRBV4-2,CASSSDGTGGYEQYF,TGTGCCAGCAGCTCAGATGGGACAGGGGGCTACGAGCAGTACTTC
TRBJ2-1,.,12,.,TRBV3-1/TRBV3-2,CASSQEPGEQFF,TGTGCCAGCAGCCAAGAACCCGGGGAGCAGTTCTTC
TRBJ2-1,TRBD1,16,.,TRBV7-2,CASSLMAQGAGNEQFF,TGTGCCAGCAGCCTCATGGCACAGGGGGCCGGGAATGAGCAGTTCTTC
TRBJ1-6,.,15,.,TRBV7-3,CASSLSAGNNSPLHF,TGTGCCAGCAGCTTATCGGCGGGCAATAATTCACCCCTCCACTTT
TRBJ1-2,.,15,.,TRBV11-2,CASSLGQNSNYGYTF,TGTGCCAGCAGCTTAGGACAGAATAGCAACTATGGCTACACCTTC
TRBJ1-5,TRBD1,15,.,TRBV3-1/TRBV3-2,CASSQGQGSGQPQHF,TGTGCCAGCAGCCAGGGACAGGGAAGTGGGCAGCCCCAGCATTTT
TRBJ2-1,TRBD2,15,.,TRBV5-1,CASSSLTSLNNEQFF,TGCGCCAGCAGCTCGCTGACTAGCCTCAACAATGAGCAGTTCTTC
TRBJ1-5,TRBD1,14,.,TRBV19,CASNPTGTGQPQHF,TGTGCCAGCAATCCTACCGGGACAGGTCAGCCCCAGCATTTT
TRBJ2-2,.,16,.,TRBV5-4,CASSSLREGQTGELFF,TGTGCCAGCAGCTCTTTGAGGGAAGGGCAAACCGGGGAGCTGTTTTTT
TRBJ2-1,TRBD2,16,once,TRBV11-2,CASSAGLAGGTNEQFF,TGTGCCAGCAGCGCGGGACTAGCGGGGGGTACCAATGAGCAGTTCTTC
TRBJ2-1,TRBD1,12,.,TRBV14,CASSQTGGRQFF,TGTGCCAGCAGCCAGACAGGGGGGAGGCAGTTCTTC
TRBJ1-5,.,15,.,TRBV19,CASCRSGVGNQPQHF,TGTGCCAGCTGCCGATCGGGGGTCGGGAATCAGCCCCAGCATTTT
TRBJ1-1,.,17,.,TRBV4-3,CASSVYRESGMNTEAFF,TGCGCCAGCAGCGTTTACAGGGAGTCGGGAATGAACACTGAAGCTTTCTTT
TRBJ1-2,TRBD1,14,.,TRBV7-9,CASSAQGAGYGYTF,TGTGCCAGCAGCGCACAGGGGGCAGGGTATGGCTACACCTTC
TRBJ1-2,.,15,.,TRBV11-2,CASSSPSGLFYGYTF,TGTGCCAGCAGCTCCCCCTCAGGGTTATTCTATGGCTACACCTTC
TRBJ2-3,TRBD2,15,.,TRBV5-4,CASSPGGSGADTQYF,TGTGCCAGCAGCCCCGGGGGTAGCGGGGCAGATACGCAGTATTTT
TRBJ1-4,.,13,.,TRBV5-1,CASREGTNEKLFF,TGCGCCAGCAGAGAGGGTACTAATGAAAAACTGTTTTTT
TRBJ1-5,TRBD1,14,.,TRBV10-2,CASVGQGSSQPQHF,TGCGCCAGCGTCGGACAGGGGAGCTCTCAGCCCCAGCATTTT
TRBJ1-5,.,12,.,TRBV28,CASSLRLQVQHF,TGTGCCAGCAGTTTACGGTTACAGGTACAGCATTTT
TRBJ1-3,.,16,.,TRBV5-6,CASSLPGLGSGNTIYF,TGTGCCAGCAGCTTACCGGGACTAGGCTCTGGAAACACCATATATTTT
TRBJ1-5,.,13,.,TRBV29-1,CSVGVGQFQPQHF,TGCAGCGTTGGAGTAGGACAGTTCCAGCCCCAGCATTTT
TRBJ1-5,.,15,once,TRBV19,CASSPLSVSNQPQHF,TGTGCCAGTAGTCCACTGTCGGTTAGCAATCAGCCCCAGCATTTT
TRBJ1-1,.,13,.,TRBV6-5,CASSYSRNTEAFF,TGTGCCAGCAGTTACTCTAGGAACACTGAAGCTTTCTTT
TRBJ1-1,TRBD1,15,.,TRBV5-1,CASSLAGTANTEAFF,TGCGCCAGCAGCTTGGCCGGGACAGCTAACACTGAAGCTTTCTTT
TRBJ2-7,TRBD2,15,.,TRBV7-9,CASSMPGLAHYEQYF,TGTGCCAGCAGCATGCCGGGACTAGCGCATTACGAGCAGTACTTC
TRBJ2-2,.,16,.,TRBV24-1,CATSDSQAPNTGELFF,TGTGCCACCAGTGATTCACAGGCCCCGAACACCGGGGAGCTGTTTTTT
TRBJ2-2,TRBD2,16,.,TRBV18,CASSPDFGGGNGELFF,TGTGCCAGCTCACCAGACTTCGGCGGGGGTAACGGGGAGCTGTTTTTT
TRBJ2-3,TRBD2,19,once,TRBV7-2,CASSLDSGPLAGSTDTQYF,TGTGCCAGCAGCTTAGACTCGGGGCCTCTAGCGGGTTCCACAGATACGCAGTATTTT
TRBJ1-1,.,14,.,TRBV5-1,CASTRGGPGTEAFF,TGCGCCAGCACGAGGGGGGGGCCGGGCACTGAAGCTTTCTTT
TRBJ1-3,.,15,.,TRBV6-2/TRBV6-3,CASGQPPLSGNTIYF,TGTGCCAGCGGCCAGCCCCCTCTCTCTGGAAACACCATATATTTT
TRBJ2-3,TRBD1,16,.,TRBV7-9,CASSLTGTGYTDTQYF,TGTGCCAGCAGCTTGACCGGGACAGGGTACACAGATACGCAGTATTTT
TRBJ1-2,TRBD1,13,.,TRBV28,CASSPTGGFGYTF,TGTGCCAGCAGCCCTACAGGGGGCTTTGGCTACACCTTC
TRBJ1-1,TRBD1,15,once,TRBV23-1,CASSQPGTGGTEAFF,TGCGCCAGCAGTCAACCCGGGACAGGAGGTACTGAAGCTTTCTTT
TRBJ1-5,.,17,few,TRBV2,CASSEALGGRGNQPQHF,TGTGCCAGCAGTGAAGCGCTGGGGGGACGGGGCAATCAGCCCCAGCATTTT
TRBJ2-7,TRBD1,14,.,TRBV19,CASSTQTGGSEQYF,TGTGCCAGTAGTACCCAGACAGGGGGTAGCGAGCAGTACTTC
TRBJ1-1,.,17,.,TRBV21-1,CASSKAQGQSRDTEAFF,TGTGCCAGCAGCAAAGCGCAGGGGCAGTCGAGGGACACTGAAGCTTTCTTT
TRBJ1-2,TRBD1,12,.,TRBV28,CASSLGDRVFSF,TGTGCCAGCAGTTTAGGGGACAGAGTTTTTTCCTTC
TRBJ1-1,TRBD1,15,once,TRBV7-9,CASTPQGAGNTEAFF,TGTGCCAGCACCCCACAGGGGGCCGGGAACACTGAAGCTTTCTTT
TRBJ2-3,.,15,once,TRBV2,CASGGFWSSTDTQYF,TGTGCCAGCGGGGGCTTTTGGAGTAGCACAGATACGCAGTATTTT
TRBJ2-3,TRBD1,15,.,TRBV6-6,CASSPGQGSTDTQYF,TGTGCCAGCAGCCCCGGACAGGGTTCCACAGATACGCAGTATTTT
TRBJ2-2,TRBD1,14,.,TRBV9,CASSIRQGDGELFF,TGTGCCAGCAGCATCAGACAGGGCGACGGGGAGCTGTTTTTT
TRBJ2-2,.,17,.,TRBV21-1,CASSKGLQGGGTGELFF,TGTGCCAGCAGCAAAGGCCTGCAGGGAGGGGGCACCGGGGAGCTGTTTTTT
TRBJ1-5,TRBD1,13,.,TRBV19,CASTTGDMQPQHF,TGTGCCAGTACCACAGGGGACATGCAGCCCCAGCATTTT
TRBJ1-1,.,13,once,TRBV10-3,CATRVQINTEAFF,TGTGCCACCCGGGTGCAGATCAACACTGAAGCTTTCTTT
TRBJ1-1,TRBD1,16,.,TRBV5-5,CASSLAAGQLNTEAFF,TGTGCCAGCAGCTTGGCCGCGGGACAGCTGAACACTGAAGCTTTCTTT
TRBJ2-3,TRBD2,16,.,TRBV5-4,CASSTGLAGLTDTQYF,TGTGCCAGCAGCACCGGACTAGCGGGGCTCACAGATACGCAGTATTTT
TRBJ1-5,.,12,few,TRBV10-3,CAIGTHEQPQHF,TGTGCCATCGGGACTCACGAGCAGCCCCAGCATTTT
TRBJ1-5,TRBD1,16,.,TRBV28,CASSLWGQGIGQPQHF,TGTGCCAGCAGTTTGTGGGGACAGGGCATAGGTCAGCCCCAGCATTTT
TRBJ2-3,.,10,.,TRBV5-8,CASSSGVGFF,TGTGCCAGCAGCTCGGGAGTCGGGTTTTTT
TRBJ1-1,.,14,.,TRBV4-2,CASSQTDLNTEAFF,TGTGCCAGCAGTCAGACAGACTTGAACACTGAAGCTTTCTTT
TRBJ1-5,.,16,.,TRBV7-9,CASSFRGDNSNQPQHF,TGTGCCAGCAGCTTCCGGGGGGACAATAGCAATCAGCCCCAGCATTTT
TRBJ2-3,TRBD2,15,.,TRBV7-3,CASSPRSGGTDTQYF,TGTGCCAGCAGCCCACGCAGCGGGGGGACGGATACGCAGTATTTT
TRBJ2-3,TRBD1,15,.,TRBV6-6,CASSRQGTSTDTQYF,TGTGCCAGCAGTCGACAGGGAACTAGCACAGATACGCAGTATTTT